The next 28 T cell receptor beta chains were all read from a single sample in a study of cytotoxic CD8 clonotypes in ibrutinib-treated CLL. Generated by immunoSEQ multiplex PCR, the TCRdb table keeps only in-frame clones and is missing some. The profile shows about 140,000 clones, around 77% of them singletons. The starting material was PBMCs, obtained after 12 months of ibrutinib treatment. The origin of the receptors is a human donor with chronic lymphocytic leukemia.

V is TRBV6-5 and J is TRBJ2-7; TRBD2 aligns across 8 bases. The CDR3 extends over 14 amino acids. V shed 6 bases, J shed 2 bases, and the junction held 6 bases outside the gene matches. Germline-derived CDR1 and CDR2 are MNHEY and SVGAGI. In nucleotides, the CDR3 is TGTGCCAGCAGATGGCGGGGGGCCGCCTACGAGCAGTACTTC. This translates into CASRWRGAAYEQYF.

The DNA of the CDR3 is TGTGCCAGCAGCTTGGGGCCGGGACTAGCGAACTACAATGAGCAGTTCTTC. Amino acids: CASSLGPGLANYNEQFF. The rearrangement joins TRBV5-6 to TRBJ2-1, with TRBD2 identical over 10 bases. CDR1 and CDR2 (germline): SGHDT, YYEEEE. CDR3 size: 17 residues. The V and J ends lost 0 bases and 3 bases, in that order; junction bases with no gene match: 6. The full variable domain, rest sourced from reference TRBV5-6 and TRBJ2-1, is DAGVTQSPTHLIKTRGQQVTLRCSPKSGHDTVSWYQQALGQGPQFIFQYYEEEERQRGNFPDRFSGHQFPNYSSELNVNALLLGDSALYLCASSLGPGLANYNEQFFGPGTRLTVL.

The rearrangement links TRBV27 to TRBJ1-5; D not certain. CDR3 length equals 13 residues. Per germline, CDR1 MNHEY and CDR2 SMNVEV (reference sequence). The V end was cut by 4 bases, the J end by 4 bases, with 8 bases between. Here the CDR3 reads CASSSIGNQPQHF. The DNA for the CDR3 is TGTGCCAGCAGTTCGATAGGGAATCAGCCCCAGCATTTT.

The rearrangement uses TRBV7-9 and TRBJ1-2, with a weak D call TRBD1 (5 bases). In germline, CDR1 is SEHNR, CDR2 FQNEAQ (reference sequence). V dropped 1 base and J dropped 3 bases, with 6 bases sitting between them. This CDR3 spans 13 amino acids. Here the CDR3 reads CASSLVGDYGYTF. The CDR3, as DNA: TGTGCCAGCAGCTTAGTGGGGGACTATGGCTACACCTTC.

The gene calls are TRBV2 and TRBJ2-7; 8 nucleotides align to TRBD1. The CDR3 runs 13 residues. The junction had 3 bases not matched to a gene; V was cut back by 6 bases and J by 2 bases. The germline gives CDR1 SNHLY, CDR2 FYNNEI. DNA for the CDR3: TGTGCCAGCAGGGGGACAGGTCCCTACGAGCAGTACTTC. Protein product: CASRGTGPYEQYF.

The chain combines TRBV28 with TRBJ2-3, with D uncertain. The CDR3 covers 14 residues. V was pared by 3 bases and J by 1 base, with 8 bases between. CDR1 is MDHEN and CDR2 is SYDVKM in the germline V gene. The CDR3 region has the DNA TGTGCCAGCAGTTTGGTCCTTGGCACAGATACGCAGTATTTT. Its protein product is CASSLVLGTDTQYF. Looking up the rest from reference TRBV28 and TRBJ2-3 gives the full variable domain: DVKVTQSSRYLVKRTGEKVFLECVQDMDHENMFWYRQDPGLGLRLIYFSYDVKMKEKGDIPEGYSVSREKKERFSLILESASTNQTSMYLCASSLVLGTDTQYFGPGTRLTVL.

The chain employs TRBV6-6 and TRBJ2-5; 7 bases map to TRBD1. The V gene's germline CDR1 is MNHNY and CDR2 SVGAGI (reference sequence). V was clipped by 1 base and J by 3 bases; unmatched bases: 2. This CDR3 comprises 14 residues. CDR3 DNA: TGTGCCAGCAGTTACTACAGGGGAGAAGAGACCCAGTACTTC. Residues: CASSYYRGEETQYF.

The chain carries TRBV5-1 and TRBJ2-3; 10 nucleotides align to TRBD2. V trimming: 6 bases; J trimming: 2 bases; junction bases outside the gene matches: 3. The CDR3 spans 14 residues. The germline CDR1 and CDR2 sequences are SGHRS and YFSETQ. The CDR3 here is CASKRGGNTDTQYF. CDR3 DNA: TGCGCCAGCAAGCGGGGGGGAAACACAGATACGCAGTATTTT.

This sequence joins TRBV19 and TRBJ1-5; D is undetermined. CDR1 and CDR2 from the germline V gene are LNHDA and SQIVND (reference sequence). The V and J ends lost 7 bases and 1 base respectively, with 11 bases between them. This CDR3 spans 14 amino acids. DNA of the CDR3: TGTGCCAGTAAAGACCTCGGGAGCAATCAGCCCCAGCATTTT. Translated, it gives CASKDLGSNQPQHF.

V usage is TRBV15 and J usage is TRBJ2-4, with D hard to call. Germline CDR1 and CDR2: LNHNV and YYDKDF (reference sequence). V lost 5 bases and J lost 3, with 20 bases in between. This CDR3 is built from 17 residues. CDR3 DNA: TGTGCCACCAGCCCCAAGAAAGGACCGGTCAGCAAAAACATTCAGTACTTC. This translates into CATSPKKGPVSKNIQYF.

The chain uses TRBV29-1 and TRBJ1-5; TRBD1 is a possible D gene (5 bases). From germline, CDR1 is SQVTM and CDR2 ANQGSEA. The CDR3 runs to 13 residues. Between the trimmed V and J ends, which lost 6 bases and 2 bases, there was a span of 11 bases. The CDR3 protein is CSVLGGGNQPQHF. CDR3 bases: TGCAGCGTCTTGGGGGGGGGCAATCAGCCCCAGCATTTT.

V usage is TRBV27 and J usage is TRBJ2-3; D ambiguous. This CDR3 comprises 12 residues. The V end lost 3 bases, the J end lost 4 bases, and 5 bases lay between the germline ends. Looked up from germline, CDR1 is MNHEY and CDR2 is SMNVEV (reference sequence). Here the CDR3 reads CASSFLADTQYF. The DNA for the CDR3 is TGTGCCAGCAGTTTTCTCGCAGATACGCAGTATTTT.

CDR3 DNA sequence: TGTGCCAGCAGGAGGACAGTTTATAGCAATCAGCCCCAGCATTTT. Translated, it gives CASRRTVYSNQPQHF. This chain uses TRBV6-6 with TRBJ1-5; D is possibly TRBD1 (6 bases). V shed 6 bases and J shed 0 bases, with 12 bases lying between them. The CDR3 is 15 amino acids. The germline CDR1 and CDR2 sequences are MNHNY and SVGAGI (reference sequence).

The chain combines TRBV5-1 with TRBJ1-2; 11 nucleotides align to TRBD1. Germline lookup yields CDR1 SGHRS and CDR2 YFSETQ. V gave up 4 bases and J gave up 6 bases; unmatched junction bases: 5. The CDR3 has 14 amino acids. The CDR3 reads CASSPGTGGHGYTF. CDR3 sequence (DNA): TGCGCCAGCAGCCCCGGGACAGGGGGGCATGGCTACACCTTC.

The rearrangement uses TRBV11-2 and TRBJ1-1; D unclear. CDR1 and CDR2 from the germline V gene are SGHAT and FQNNGV. V lost 2 bases to trimming and J lost 5 bases, with 12 bases between them. The CDR3 spans 14 residues. The CDR3 reads CASSLSFWKTEAFF. The CDR3 bases are TGTGCCAGCAGCTTATCGTTTTGGAAGACTGAAGCTTTCTTT.

This chain connects TRBV4-2 to TRBJ2-3; possibly TRBD2 for D (5 bases). Trimming took off 4 bases at V and 0 bases at J, with 11 bases between the two ends. The CDR3 runs 15 residues. CDR1 and CDR2 (germline): LGHNA, YNFKEQ. CDR3 sequence: CASSLGVTSTDTQYF. CDR3 nucleotide sequence: TGTGCCAGCAGCCTCGGGGTAACTAGCACAGATACGCAGTATTTT.

This sequence joins TRBV10-3 and TRBJ2-1; D unresolved. Germline assignment: CDR1 ENHRY and CDR2 SYGVKD. The CDR3 runs 15 residues. V gave up 3 bases and J gave up 0 bases, with 9 bases separating them. CDR3 protein: CAISDSSRSYNEQFF. As DNA, the CDR3 is TGTGCCATCAGTGACAGTTCTCGCTCCTACAATGAGCAGTTCTTC.

V usage is TRBV19 and J usage is TRBJ1-1; D possibly corresponds to TRBD1 (6 bases). The V and J ends lost 5 bases and 1 base respectively, with 14 bases between them. The germline V gene encodes CDR1 LNHDA and CDR2 SQIVND (reference sequence). CDR3 size: 15 residues. CDR3 region: CASSSEGHANTEAFF. As DNA, the CDR3 is TGTGCCAGTAGTTCAGAGGGACACGCGAACACTGAAGCTTTCTTT.

The rearrangement links TRBV28 to TRBJ2-7; D is unresolved. This CDR3 has 14 residues. Trimming removed 5 bases at V and 0 bases at J, with 11 bases between. The germline gives CDR1 MDHEN, CDR2 SYDVKM. The DNA for the CDR3 is TGTGCCAGCAGTATGCTAATCAGCTCCTACGAGCAGTACTTC. It is translated as CASSMLISSYEQYF.

V gene TRBV6-5 combines with J gene TRBJ1-1; D not certain. Trimming took 8 bases from V and 3 from J, leaving 16 bases between them. CDR1 and CDR2 (germline): MNHEY, SVGAGI. The CDR3 is 14 amino acids. This chain's CDR3 is CASSLRRSDTEAFF. CDR3 bases: TGTGCCAGCTCCTTGAGACGGTCCGACACTGAAGCTTTCTTT.

This chain uses TRBV4-3 with TRBJ2-6; D gene ambiguous. V dropped 1 base and J dropped 0 bases, with 4 bases sitting between them. Per germline, CDR1 LGHNA and CDR2 YSLEER. The CDR3 covers 15 residues. CDR3 loop: CASSQVSSGANVLTF. Written as DNA, the CDR3 is TGCGCCAGCAGCCAAGTTTCCTCTGGGGCCAACGTCCTGACTTTC.

The chain couples TRBV27 to TRBJ2-3; D may be TRBD1 (5 bases). V was pared by 2 bases and J by 3 bases, with 12 bases between. The CDR3 is made up of 15 amino acids. CDR1 is MNHEY and CDR2 is SMNVEV in the germline V gene (reference sequence). Here the CDR3 DNA reads TGTGCCAGCAGTTTACAGGGTCAGGGTACAGATACGCAGTATTTT. Encoded protein: CASSLQGQGTDTQYF.

The chain links TRBV9 to TRBJ2-1; either TRBD1 or TRBD2 may fit D (6 bases each). V lost 4 bases, J lost 9 bases, and 17 bases lay in between. Germline CDR1 reads SGDLS; CDR2 reads YYNGEE. The CDR3 sequence is 14 residues long. CDR3 sequence (DNA): TGTGCCAGCAGCACCGTGGGGGGCCAGGGTGAGCAGTTCTTC. The encoded protein is CASSTVGGQGEQFF.

The table lists this clone with a count of one. The V call is TRBV21-1, the J call TRBJ1-5; the table's D gene call, TRBD1, was not cross checked with the DNA. TRBV21-1 is flagged as a pseudogene. This CDR3 spans 17 amino acids. The CDR3 DNA is TGTGCCAGCAGCAAAGTTGGGACAGGGGGCGGTCAACAGCCCCAGCATTTT. This encodes CASSKVGTGGGQQPQHF.

The genes are TRBV11-1 and TRBJ1-3; 9 bases align to TRBD1. J lost 9 bases, V lost 5 bases, and 8 bases had no gene match. The CDR3 consists of 14 residues. Germline V gene data show CDR1 as SGHAT and CDR2 as FQDESV (reference sequence). The CDR3: CASSGGQGTGTIYF. In DNA, the CDR3 is TGTGCCAGCAGCGGCGGACAGGGGACTGGCACCATATATTTT.

The rearrangement uses TRBV18 and TRBJ1-3; D is unclear. This CDR3 region has 15 residues. Germline V gene sequence: CDR1 KGHSH, CDR2 LQKENI. V was trimmed by 3 bases and J by 1 base, leaving 10 bases between them. CDR3 bases: TGTGCCAGCTCACCGACCGACGTATCTGGAAACACCATATATTTT. This encodes CASSPTDVSGNTIYF.

The rearrangement uses TRBV30 and TRBJ2-1, with D perhaps matching TRBD2 (5 bases). This CDR3 comprises 13 residues. V shed 0 bases and J shed 9 bases, with 12 bases lying between them. Germline CDR1 reads GTSNPN; CDR2 reads SVGIG (reference sequence). The CDR3 spells CAWSVVGDGEQFF. The CDR3 region has the DNA TGTGCCTGGAGTGTAGTCGGGGATGGTGAGCAGTTCTTC.

The rearrangement joins TRBV23-1 to TRBJ1-2; a weak D match, TRBD1 (6 bases). TRBV23-1 is noted as an ORF with a role that remains uncertain. The CDR3 is 16 amino acids. Between the trimmed V and J ends, which lost 4 bases and 7 bases, there was a span of 22 bases. CDR3 DNA sequence: TGCGCCAGCAGTCGCCCAGTGGGCCGGGACACGGTTGGCTACACCTTC. This gives the protein CASSRPVGRDTVGYTF.